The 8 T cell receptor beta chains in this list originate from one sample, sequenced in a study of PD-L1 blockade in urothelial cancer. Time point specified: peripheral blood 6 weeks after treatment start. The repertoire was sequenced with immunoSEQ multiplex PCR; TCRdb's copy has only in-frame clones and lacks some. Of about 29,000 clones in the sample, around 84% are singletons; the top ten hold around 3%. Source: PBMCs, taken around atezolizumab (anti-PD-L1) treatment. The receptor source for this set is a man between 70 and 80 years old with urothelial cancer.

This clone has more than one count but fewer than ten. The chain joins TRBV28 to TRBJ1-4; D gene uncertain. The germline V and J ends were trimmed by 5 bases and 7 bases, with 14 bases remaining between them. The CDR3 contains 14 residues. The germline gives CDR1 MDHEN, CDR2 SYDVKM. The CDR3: CASSTRVRGEKLFF. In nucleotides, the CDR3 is TGTGCCAGCAGTACCCGGGTAAGAGGTGAAAAACTGTTTTTT.

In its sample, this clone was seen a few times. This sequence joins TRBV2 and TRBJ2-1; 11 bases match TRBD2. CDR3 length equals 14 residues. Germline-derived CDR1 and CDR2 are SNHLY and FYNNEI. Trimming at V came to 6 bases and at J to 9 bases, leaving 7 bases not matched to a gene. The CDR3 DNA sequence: TGTGCCAGCAGAGGAATAGCGGGGGGGAGTGAGCAGTTCTTC. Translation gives CASRGIAGGSEQFF.

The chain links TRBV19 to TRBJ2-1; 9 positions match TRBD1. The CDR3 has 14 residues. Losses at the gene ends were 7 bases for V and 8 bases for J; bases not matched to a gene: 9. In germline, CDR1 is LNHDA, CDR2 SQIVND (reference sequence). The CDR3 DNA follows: TGTGCCAGTAACCCACAGGGGGCAGTTGATGAGCAGTTCTTC. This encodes CASNPQGAVDEQFF.

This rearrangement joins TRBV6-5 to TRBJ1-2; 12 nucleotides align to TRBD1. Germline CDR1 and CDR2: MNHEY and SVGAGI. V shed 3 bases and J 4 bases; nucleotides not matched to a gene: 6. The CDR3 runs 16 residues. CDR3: CASSYRDRGLGYGYTF. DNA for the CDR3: TGTGCCAGCAGTTATAGGGACAGGGGGCTTGGCTATGGCTACACCTTC.

The CDR3 reads CASRTTGMDTQYF. The DNA for the CDR3 is TGTGCCAGCAGAACCACAGGGATGGATACGCAGTATTTT. This chain joins TRBV2 and TRBJ2-3; weak D call: TRBD1 (6 bases). CDR1 SNHLY and CDR2 FYNNEI come from the germline V gene. The V end was cut by 6 bases, the J end by 6 bases, with 13 bases between. The CDR3 totals 13 residues.

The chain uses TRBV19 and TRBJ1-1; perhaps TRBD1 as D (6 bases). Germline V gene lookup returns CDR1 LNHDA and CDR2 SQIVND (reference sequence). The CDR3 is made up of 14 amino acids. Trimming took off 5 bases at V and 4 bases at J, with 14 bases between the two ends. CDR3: CASSPQGDGTEAFF. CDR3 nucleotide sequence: TGTGCCAGTAGTCCACAGGGAGATGGCACTGAAGCTTTCTTT. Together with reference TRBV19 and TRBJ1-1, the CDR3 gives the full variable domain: DGGITQSPKYLFRKEGQNVTLSCEQNLNHDAMYWYRQDPGQGLRLIYYSQIVNDFQKGDIAEGYSVSREKKESFPLTVTSAQKNPTAFYLCASSPQGDGTEAFFGQGTRLTVV.

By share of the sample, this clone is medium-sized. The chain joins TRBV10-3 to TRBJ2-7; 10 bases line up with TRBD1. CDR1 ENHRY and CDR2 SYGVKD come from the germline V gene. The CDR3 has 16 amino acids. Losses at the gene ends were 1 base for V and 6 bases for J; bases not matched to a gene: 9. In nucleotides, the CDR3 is TGTGCCATCAGTGAGTTTCCGGGACAGGGGTCCGGCGAGCAGTACTTC. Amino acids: CAISEFPGQGSGEQYF.

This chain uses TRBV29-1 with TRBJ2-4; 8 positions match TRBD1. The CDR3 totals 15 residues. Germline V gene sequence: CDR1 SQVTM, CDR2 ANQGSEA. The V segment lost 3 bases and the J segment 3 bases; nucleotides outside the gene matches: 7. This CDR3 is CSVEHRGRGKNIQYF. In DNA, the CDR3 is TGCAGCGTTGAGCACAGGGGGAGAGGCAAAAACATTCAGTACTTC.